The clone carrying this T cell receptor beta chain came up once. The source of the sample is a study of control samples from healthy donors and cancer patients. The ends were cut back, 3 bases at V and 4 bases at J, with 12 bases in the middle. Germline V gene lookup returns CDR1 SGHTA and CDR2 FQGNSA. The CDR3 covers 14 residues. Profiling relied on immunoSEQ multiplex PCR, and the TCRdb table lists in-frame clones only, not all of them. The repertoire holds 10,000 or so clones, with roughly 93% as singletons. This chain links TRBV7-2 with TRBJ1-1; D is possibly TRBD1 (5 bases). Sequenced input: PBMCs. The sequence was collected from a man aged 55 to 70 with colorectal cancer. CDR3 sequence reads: CASSFADRSTEAFF. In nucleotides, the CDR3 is TGTGCCAGCAGCTTCGCCGACAGATCCACTGAAGCTTTCTTT.